This T cell receptor beta chain was identified during a study of cytomegalovirus exposure and HLA in healthy donors. The CDR3 spans 16 residues. V was trimmed by 0 bases and J by 1 base, leaving 12 bases between them. Germline V gene lookup returns CDR1 LNHNV and CDR2 YYDKDF (reference sequence). On this clone itself: Antigen: not known.

Study results and caveats: Reportedly, TCR beta sequences accurately predicted HLA-A and HLA-B alleles in most subjects.

PCR employed 60 Vbeta and 13 Jbeta primers. In the original processing: A follow-up analysis tallied 70 million to 80 million unique TCR beta chains, about 11 million shared. Libraries were prepared by immunoSEQ multiplex PCR; TCRdb keeps only in-frame clonotypes and omits some of them. The V and J calls and the clone size are those of that table, but D and trimming were determined from the DNA. Among fewer than 200,000 clones listed, approximately 11% were seen once. Every donor was a healthy person donating bone marrow. Specimen: PBMCs. The chain recombines TRBV15 with TRBJ1-2; D is possibly TRBD1 (6 bases). This clonotype was sampled from a man aged 45-60 years in good health and CMV-seropositive. CDR3 in amino acids: CATSRDTGTLNYGYTF. CDR3 in DNA: TGTGCCACCAGCAGAGATACGGGGACACTTAACTATGGCTACACCTTC. Variable domain in full (rest from reference TRBV15 and TRBJ1-2): DAMVIQNPRYQVTQFGKPVTLSCSQTLNHNVMYWYQQKSSQAPKLLFHYYDKDFNNEADTPDNFQSRRPNTSFCFLDIRSPGLGDTAMYLCATSRDTGTLNYGYTFGSGTRLTVV.